Following are 16 T cell receptor beta chains from one sample sequenced in a study of T cell clonotyping in hematopoietic cell transplantation. Generated by immunoSEQ multiplex PCR, the TCRdb table keeps only in-frame clones and is missing some. Of approximately 1,300 clones in the sample, around 97% were seen once. Sequenced here: PBMCs, sampled 180 days after allogeneic stem cell transplant. The receptors stem from a male patient aged 50 or older who had an allogeneic stem cell transplant from a related donor, so the T cells may come from the graft donor. Some clones in this sample may be carry-over from other donors' samples.

This clone is a singleton in its sample. This sequence joins TRBV6-5 and TRBJ1-2; unclear D gene. The length of the CDR3 is 14 residues. Between the trimmed V and J ends, which lost 7 bases and 4 bases, there was a span of 16 bases. Germline V gene data show CDR1 as MNHEY and CDR2 as SVGAGI. The CDR3: CASKLSERVYGYTF. The DNA of the CDR3 is TGTGCCAGCAAGTTGTCCGAACGAGTCTATGGCTACACCTTC.

This chain uses TRBV7-3 with TRBJ2-5, with unresolved D. This CDR3 comprises 11 residues. Trimming left V 5 bases short and J 3 bases short, with 4 bases between. Germline CDR1 SGHTA, CDR2 FQGTGA. The DNA of the CDR3 is TGTGCCAGCAGCGCAGAAGAGACCCAGTACTTC. As protein: CASSAEETQYF.

V and J are TRBV29-1 and TRBJ2-2; tentative D call: TRBD1 (7 bases). This CDR3 region has 14 residues. Germline V gives CDR1 SQVTM, CDR2 ANQGSEA. The V end lost 0 bases, the J end lost 6 bases, and 11 bases lay between the germline ends. CDR3 in amino acids: CSVEDSRGAGELFF. CDR3 in DNA: TGCAGCGTTGAAGATTCCAGGGGGGCCGGGGAGCTGTTTTTT.

The sample holds one count of this clone. J is TRBJ2-7 and V is TRBV7-9; 7 bases fit TRBD1. The CDR3 loop spans 15 amino acids. Germline V gene lookup returns CDR1 SEHNR and CDR2 FQNEAQ (reference sequence). Germline trimming cut 5 bases from V and 1 base from J; bases unmatched to any gene: 8. Written as DNA, the CDR3 is TGTGCCAGCAGCGACCGGGACAGCACATCCTACGAGCAGTACTTC. This codes for CASSDRDSTSYEQYF.

This chain links TRBV28 with TRBJ2-1, with 14 bases lining up with TRBD2. This CDR3 is built from 16 residues. The germline CDR1 and CDR2 sequences are MDHEN and SYDVKM. Trimming removed 6 bases from V and 7 bases from J; junction bases left unmatched: 8. Written as DNA, the CDR3 is TGTGCCAGCAGGGTGGGACTAGCGGGAGTCAGGAATGAGCAGTTCTTC. Its protein is CASRVGLAGVRNEQFF.

This chain uses TRBV5-4 with TRBJ1-1; 7 bases align to TRBD1. V shed 0 bases, J shed 1 base, and the junction held 9 bases outside the gene matches. The CDR3 has 17 residues. The germline V gene has CDR1 SGHNT and CDR2 YYREEE (reference sequence). For the CDR3, the DNA is TGTGCCAGCAGCTTGGTGGGGAGGGGGCGAGGGAACACTGAAGCTTTCTTT. This sequence encodes CASSLVGRGRGNTEAFF. Based on the CDR3 plus reference TRBV5-4 and TRBJ1-1, the full variable domain is ETGVTQSPTHLIKTRGQQVTLRCSSQSGHNTVSWYQQALGQGPQFIFQYYREEENGRGNFPPRFSGLQFPNYSSELNVNALELDDSALYLCASSLVGRGRGNTEAFFGQGTRLTVV.

This clone was observed a single time. This chain joins TRBV7-9 and TRBJ2-6; D may match TRBD1 or TRBD2 (5 bases each). V shed 4 bases and J shed 0 bases, with 13 bases lying between them. The CDR3 is 17 amino acids. Germline V gene lookup returns CDR1 SEHNR and CDR2 FQNEAQ (reference sequence). The CDR3 region has the DNA TGTGCCAGCAGCTCTGGGACGTTTAACTCTGGGGCCAACGTCCTGACTTTC. This codes for CASSSGTFNSGANVLTF.

The chain links TRBV6-5 to TRBJ1-2; D uncertain. V gave up 0 bases and J gave up 4 bases, with 6 bases separating them. The V gene's germline CDR1 is MNHEY and CDR2 SVGAGI. The length of the CDR3 is 13 residues. In nucleotides, the CDR3 is TGTGCCAGCAGTTACTCGACGGTCTATGGCTACACCTTC. This encodes CASSYSTVYGYTF.

The rearrangement uses TRBV6-5 and TRBJ1-1, with no clear D. Trimming left V 8 bases short and J 5 bases short, with 12 bases between. The germline gives CDR1 MNHEY, CDR2 SVGAGI. This CDR3 has 12 amino acids. The CDR3 is CASSTSRTEAFF. CDR3 nucleotide sequence: TGTGCCAGCTCGACAAGTCGGACTGAAGCTTTCTTT.

The chain couples TRBV12-5 to TRBJ1-2; maybe TRBD1 (6 bases). Germline CDR1 is LGHNT and CDR2 is FRNRAP. Trimming cost V 1 base and J 5 bases, with 8 bases left between them. The CDR3 extends over 13 amino acids. CDR3 in amino acids: CASGLGGGYGYTF. The CDR3 DNA sequence: TGTGCTAGTGGTTTGGGAGGGGGGTATGGCTACACCTTC.

This clone was recorded a few times. The chain recombines TRBV27 with TRBJ2-1, with a weak D call TRBD1 (6 bases). Germline CDR1 reads MNHEY; CDR2 reads SMNVEV (reference sequence). V lost 4 bases and J lost 10, with 17 bases in between. This CDR3 has 14 residues. CDR3 DNA: TGTGCCAGCAGTTCAATACAGGGAATAAGGGAGCAGTTCTTC. As protein: CASSSIQGIREQFF.

This clone was observed a handful of times. V is TRBV4-3 and J is TRBJ2-1, with D tentatively TRBD2 (6 bases). The CDR3 is 16 residues long. The V end was cut by 0 bases, the J end by 3 bases, with 12 bases between. Per the germline V gene, CDR1 is LGHNA and CDR2 is YSLEER. CDR3 sequence reads: CASSQDVGGFYNEQFF. The CDR3 nucleotides are TGCGCCAGCAGCCAAGATGTGGGGGGTTTCTACAATGAGCAGTTCTTC.

The chain uses TRBV27 and TRBJ1-2; D call uncertain. V lost 5 bases, J lost 3 bases, and 13 bases lay in between. This CDR3 is 14 amino acids long. CDR1 and CDR2 (germline): MNHEY, SMNVEV (reference sequence). The CDR3, as DNA: TGTGCCAGCAGTCCAACGGACGGTTACTATGGCTACACCTTC. This codes for CASSPTDGYYGYTF.

This sequence joins TRBV5-6 and TRBJ2-3; 8 bases agree with TRBD2. CDR1 and CDR2 (germline): SGHDT, YYEEEE. The CDR3 sequence is 18 residues long. V lost 2 bases to trimming and J lost 2 bases; unmatched junction nucleotides: 13. This CDR3 is CASSLLPESGGYTDTQYF. The CDR3 DNA reads as TGTGCCAGCAGCTTACTGCCCGAGAGCGGGGGCTACACAGATACGCAGTATTTT.

For the CDR3, the DNA is TGTGCCAGCAGTGAATTAGGGCAGATTAATGAAAAACTGTTTTTT. Its translation is CASSELGQINEKLFF. The genes are TRBV25-1 and TRBJ1-4; D remains unclear. Germline CDR1 is MGHDK and CDR2 is SYGVNS. V was cut by 1 base and J by 4 bases, with 10 bases left in between. CDR3 length: 15 residues.

The chain is built from TRBV5-4 and TRBJ1-1; D remains ambiguous. The CDR3 length is 12 residues. The V end lost 0 bases, the J end lost 7 bases, and 7 bases lay between the germline ends. The germline CDR1 and CDR2 sequences are SGHNT and YYREEE (reference sequence). The CDR3 DNA is TGTGCCAGCAGCTTGGCGGGTTTTGAAGCTTTCTTT. Translated: CASSLAGFEAFF.